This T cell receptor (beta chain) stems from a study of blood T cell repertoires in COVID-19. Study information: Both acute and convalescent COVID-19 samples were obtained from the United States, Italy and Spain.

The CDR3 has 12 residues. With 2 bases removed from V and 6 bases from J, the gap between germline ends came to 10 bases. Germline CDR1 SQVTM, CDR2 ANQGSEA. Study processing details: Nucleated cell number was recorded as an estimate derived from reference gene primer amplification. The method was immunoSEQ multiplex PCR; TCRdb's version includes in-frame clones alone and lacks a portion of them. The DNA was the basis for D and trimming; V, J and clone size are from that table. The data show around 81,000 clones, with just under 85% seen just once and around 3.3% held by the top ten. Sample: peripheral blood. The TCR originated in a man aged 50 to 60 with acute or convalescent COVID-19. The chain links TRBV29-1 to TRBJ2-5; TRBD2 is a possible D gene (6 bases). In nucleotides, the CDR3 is TGCAGCGTTGAATCTGGGGGGAAGACCCAGTACTTC. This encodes CSVESGGKTQYF. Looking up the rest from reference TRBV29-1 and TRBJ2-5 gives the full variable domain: SAVISQKPSRDICQRGTSLTIQCQVDSQVTMMFWYRQQPGQSLTLIATANQGSEATYESGFVIDKFPISRPNLTFSTLTVSNMSPEDSSIYLCSVESGGKTQYFGPGTRLLVL.